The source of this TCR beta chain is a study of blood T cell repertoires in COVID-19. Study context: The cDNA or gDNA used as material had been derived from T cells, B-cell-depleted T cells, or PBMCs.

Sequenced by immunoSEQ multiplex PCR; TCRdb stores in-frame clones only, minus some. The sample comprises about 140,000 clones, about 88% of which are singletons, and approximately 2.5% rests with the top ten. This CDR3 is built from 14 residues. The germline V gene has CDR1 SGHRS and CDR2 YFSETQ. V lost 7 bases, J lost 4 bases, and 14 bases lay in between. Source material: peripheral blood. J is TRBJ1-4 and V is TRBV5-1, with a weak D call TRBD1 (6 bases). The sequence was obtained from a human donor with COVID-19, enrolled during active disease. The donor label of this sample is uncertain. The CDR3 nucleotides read TGCGCCAGCGGACTGACAGGTGATAATGAAAAACTGTTTTTT. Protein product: CASGLTGDNEKLFF.